Listed here are 12 T cell receptor beta chains from one sample, sequenced in a study of blood T cell repertoires in COVID-19. Profiled with immunoSEQ multiplex PCR; TCRdb holds only in-frame clones, not every one. Here the sample spans around 330,000 clones, about 91% being singletons. What was sequenced was peripheral blood. The source of these receptors is a woman aged 25 to 39 with COVID-19, enrolled during active disease.

The V and J genes are TRBV7-8 and TRBJ2-7, with D possibly being TRBD1 (5 bases). CDR3 length: 14 amino acids. The germline V gene has CDR1 SGHVS and CDR2 FQNEAQ. V lost 1 base, J lost 5 bases, and 12 bases lay in between. The CDR3 region is CASSLVAGMDEQYF. The CDR3 DNA is TGTGCCAGCAGCTTAGTGGCAGGGATGGACGAGCAGTACTTC.

This chain uses TRBV5-4 with TRBJ1-4; maybe TRBD1 (6 bases). This CDR3 spans 16 amino acids. Looked up from germline, CDR1 is SGHNT and CDR2 is YYREEE (reference sequence). Deletions cut 5 bases from V and 5 bases from J, with 19 bases between. The chain's CDR3 is CASSQGRGDYNEKLFF. In DNA form, the CDR3 reads TGTGCCAGCAGTCAGGGGCGAGGAGACTACAATGAAAAACTGTTTTTT. Drawing the rest from reference TRBV5-4 and TRBJ1-4, the complete variable domain is ETGVTQSPTHLIKTRGQQVTLRCSSQSGHNTVSWYQQALGQGPQFIFQYYREEENGRGNFPPRFSGLQFPNYSSELNVNALELDDSALYLCASSQGRGDYNEKLFFGSGTQLSVL.

V usage is TRBV1 and J usage is TRBJ2-2; the D call TRBD2 from the table was never checked on the DNA. TRBV1 is designated a pseudogene. The length of the CDR3 is 19 residues. In DNA form, the CDR3 reads TGCACCAGCAGCCAAGACGAAGCGAGGAAGAGATCGAACACCGGGGAGCTGTTTTTT. This translates into CTSSQDEARKRSNTGELFF.

In DNA form, the CDR3 reads TGCGCCAGCAGCCAAGATGCCAGGGGCTCGAACACTGAAGCTTTCTTT. It specifies CASSQDARGSNTEAFF. The J gene is TRBJ1-1, the V gene TRBV4-1; perhaps TRBD1 as D (6 bases). V shed 0 bases and J shed 1 base, with 12 bases lying between them. The germline V gene encodes CDR1 MGHRA and CDR2 YSYEKL. This CDR3 is 16 amino acids long.

The rearrangement joins TRBV18 to TRBJ1-6; TRBD1 aligns across 8 bases. Per germline, CDR1 KGHSH and CDR2 LQKENI. With 3 bases clipped from V and 6 bases from J, the junction kept 7 bases outside the gene matches. The CDR3 totals 16 residues. This chain's CDR3 is CASSPDRVTPNSPLHF. The CDR3 region has the DNA TGTGCCAGCTCACCGGACAGGGTAACCCCTAATTCACCCCTCCACTTT.

The V gene is TRBV3-1 (or the pseudogene TRBV3-2), the J gene TRBJ1-3; no reliable D call. Looked up from germline, CDR1 is LGHDT and CDR2 is YNNKEL (reference sequence). The CDR3 contains 14 residues. The V gene lost 3 bases and the J gene lost 2 bases, with 8 bases spanning the gap. CDR3 protein: CASSQGWTGNTIYF. Here the CDR3 DNA reads TGTGCCAGCAGCCAGGGCTGGACTGGAAACACCATATATTTT.

The CDR3 protein is CASRDFPRYNEQFF. For the CDR3, the DNA is TGCGCCAGCAGGGACTTCCCCCGCTACAATGAGCAGTTCTTC. This chain uses TRBV10-2 with TRBJ2-1; tentatively, D is TRBD2 (5 bases). The V gene's germline CDR1 is WSHSY and CDR2 SAAADI. The V end lost 6 bases, the J end lost 3 bases, and 12 bases lay between the germline ends. The length of the CDR3 is 14 residues.

The chain employs TRBV3-1 (or the pseudogene TRBV3-2) and TRBJ1-1; tentative D call: TRBD1 (5 bases). Trimming removed 3 bases at V and 7 bases at J, with 9 bases between. Germline V lookup: CDR1 LGHDT, CDR2 YNNKEL (reference sequence). There are 12 residues in the CDR3. The DNA for the CDR3 is TGTGCCAGCAGCCAGACAGCTCATGAAGCTTTCTTT. Its protein product is CASSQTAHEAFF.

The chain joins TRBV20-1 to TRBJ1-3, with TRBD1 as a possible D gene (5 bases). CDR3 length equals 15 residues. Trimming removed 3 bases from V and 8 bases from J, with 20 bases in between. The V gene's germline CDR1 is DFQATT and CDR2 SNEGSKA (reference sequence). As DNA, the CDR3 is TGCAGTGCTAGTGCTGGGGGGGTGGCGGGTGACACCATATATTTT. This codes for CSASAGGVAGDTIYF.

This clone was counted once. V gene TRBV4-1 combines with J gene TRBJ1-5; the match to TRBD1 covers 8 bases. With V trimmed by 4 bases and J by 6 bases, 5 bases remained unmatched. The CDR3 has 14 residues. CDR1 is MGHRA and CDR2 is YSYEKL in the germline V gene. In DNA form, the CDR3 reads TGCGCCAGCAGCCTGACAGGGGTGGGTCAGCCCCAGCATTTT. Its translation is CASSLTGVGQPQHF.

A few counts support this clone. This rearrangement joins TRBV4-2 to TRBJ1-5; 7 bases map to TRBD1. V lost 0 bases, J lost 6 bases, and 2 bases stayed unmatched. Germline V lookup: CDR1 LGHNA, CDR2 YNFKEQ. This CDR3 region has 14 residues. The CDR3 DNA reads as TGTGCCAGCAGCCAAGAGACAGGGTCTCAGCCCCAGCATTTT. Its translation: CASSQETGSQPQHF.

This chain connects TRBV27 to TRBJ2-1, with TRBD1 matching over 11 bases. The V and J ends lost 4 bases and 6 bases, in that order; junction bases with no gene match: 5. This CDR3 has 15 amino acids. The germline CDR1 and CDR2 sequences are MNHEY and SMNVEV (reference sequence). CDR3 in amino acids: CASSSPGTGGNEQFF. The CDR3 DNA is TGTGCCAGCAGTTCCCCCGGGACAGGGGGCAATGAGCAGTTCTTC.